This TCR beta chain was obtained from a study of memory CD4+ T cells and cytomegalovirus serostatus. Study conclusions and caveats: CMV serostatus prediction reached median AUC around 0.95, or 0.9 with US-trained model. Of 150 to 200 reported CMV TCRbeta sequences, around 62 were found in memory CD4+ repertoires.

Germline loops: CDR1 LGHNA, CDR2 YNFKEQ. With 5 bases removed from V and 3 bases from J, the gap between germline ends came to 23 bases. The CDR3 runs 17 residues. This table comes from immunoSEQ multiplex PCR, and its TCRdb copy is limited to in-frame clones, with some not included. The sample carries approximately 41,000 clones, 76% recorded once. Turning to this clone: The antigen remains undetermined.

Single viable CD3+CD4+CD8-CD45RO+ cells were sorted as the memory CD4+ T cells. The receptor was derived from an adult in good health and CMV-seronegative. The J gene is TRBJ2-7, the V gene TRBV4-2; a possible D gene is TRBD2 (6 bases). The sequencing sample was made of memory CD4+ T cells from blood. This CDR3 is CASSLDGRGPGDYEQYF. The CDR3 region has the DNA TGTGCCAGCAGCTTGGATGGGCGGGGACCGGGGGACTACGAGCAGTACTTC.